The clone carrying this T cell receptor (beta chain) appeared a single time. No antigen is known for it. Clones were sequenced by immunoSEQ multiplex PCR, and TCRdb holds only the in-frame ones, with some missing. The sample holds about 15,000 clones; roughly nine tenths are singletons and the top ten take approximately 6.2%. The entry originates in a study of PD-1 blockade in classical Hodgkin lymphoma. The sample's time point: newly diagnosed, previously untreated cHL patient sample. The CD8+ T cells came from thawed PBMCs through magnetic negative selection. Findings and caveats of the study: A reduction in baseline TCR diversity was reportedly seen in newly diagnosed patients relative to healthy donors.

This CDR3 has 16 residues. Germline values: CDR1 LNHDA, CDR2 SQIVND (reference sequence). Losses at the gene ends were 8 bases for V and 4 bases for J; bases not matched to a gene: 5. This receptor was obtained from a human donor with classical Hodgkin lymphoma. The V and J genes are TRBV19 and TRBJ2-1; 16 nucleotides line up with TRBD2. The sample comprised CD8+ T cells from blood. CDR3 in amino acids: CASLPGLAGGYNEQFF. As DNA, the CDR3 is TGTGCCAGTCTACCGGGACTAGCGGGGGGGTACAATGAGCAGTTCTTC.